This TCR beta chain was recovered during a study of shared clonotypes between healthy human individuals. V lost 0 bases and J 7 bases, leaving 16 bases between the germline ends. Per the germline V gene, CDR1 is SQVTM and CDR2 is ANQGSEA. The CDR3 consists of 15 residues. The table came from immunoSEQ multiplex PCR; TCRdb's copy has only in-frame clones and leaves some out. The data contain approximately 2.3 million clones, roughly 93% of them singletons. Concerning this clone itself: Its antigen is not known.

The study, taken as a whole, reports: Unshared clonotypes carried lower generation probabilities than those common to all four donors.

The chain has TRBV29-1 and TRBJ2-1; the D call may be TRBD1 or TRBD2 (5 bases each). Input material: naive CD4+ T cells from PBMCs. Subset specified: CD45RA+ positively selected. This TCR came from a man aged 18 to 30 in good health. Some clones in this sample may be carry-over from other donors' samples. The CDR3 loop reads CSVEDAEGLGNEQFF. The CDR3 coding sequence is TGCAGCGTTGAAGACGCCGAGGGGCTCGGGAATGAGCAGTTCTTC.